The following is a TCR beta chain sequence with its context. This CDR3 has 10 amino acids. Germline values: CDR1 DFQATT, CDR2 SNEGSKA (reference sequence). The V and J ends lost 7 bases and 4 bases respectively, with 7 bases between them. This sample stems from a study of blood T cell repertoires in COVID-19. Background on the study: COVID-19 samples from acute and convalescent phases originated in the United States, Italy and Spain. T cells, B-cell-depleted T cells, or PBMCs provided the cDNA or gDNA that served as material.

Authors' data handling: Reference gene primer amplification yielded estimated nucleated cell counts. Some clones are missing from TCRdb's copy, which holds only in-frame ones; the method was immunoSEQ multiplex PCR. Clone size and the V and J calls come from that table; the DNA yielded D and trimming. Of about 60,000 clones in the sample, 87% were seen once. This TCR derives from a human donor with acute or convalescent COVID-19. The donor label of this sample is uncertain. The specimen sequenced was peripheral blood. The rearrangement links TRBV20-1 to TRBJ1-1; TRBD1 might be the D (6 bases). In DNA, the CDR3 is TGCAGTGGCAGGGGCACTGAAGCTTTCTTT. Translation: CSGRGTEAFF.